The 19 T cell receptor beta chains listed next were all sequenced from one sample in a study of OX40 agonist ivuxolimab in advanced cancers. Here immunoSEQ multiplex PCR was the method, and the copy in TCRdb shows in-frame clones only, minus some. The data hold 67,000 or so clones, with about 87% observed a single time. Sequencing used CD4+ or CD8+ T cells sorted from blood, obtained in a trial of the OX40 agonist ivuxolimab. All receptors come from an adult with an advanced solid tumor such as melanoma, head and neck, liver or kidney cancer.

This clone has only one observation. The chain employs TRBV2 and TRBJ1-5, with a weak D call TRBD1 (5 bases). Trimming removed 2 bases from V and 6 bases from J, with 11 bases in between. The germline V gene has CDR1 SNHLY and CDR2 FYNNEI. The CDR3 consists of 14 residues. CDR3 amino acids: CASSEKGRSQPQHF. The CDR3 DNA follows: TGTGCCAGCAGTGAAAAGGGGCGCAGTCAGCCCCAGCATTTT.

This clone came up a few times. The rearrangement links TRBV7-7 to TRBJ2-5; D may be TRBD1 (6 bases). The germline V gene encodes CDR1 SSHAT and CDR2 FNYEAQ (reference sequence). V was clipped by 2 bases and J by 5 bases, with 15 bases between them. This CDR3 spans 15 amino acids. CDR3 coding DNA: TGTGCCAGCAGCTTATTGGGGGCTAAAGGGGAGACCCAGTACTTC. Its translation is CASSLLGAKGETQYF.

The V call is TRBV2, the J call TRBJ1-1, with 8 bases that match TRBD1. V trimming: 4 bases; J trimming: 8 bases; junction bases outside the gene matches: 6. CDR1 is SNHLY and CDR2 is FYNNEI in the germline V gene. CDR3 length: 13 residues. This CDR3 reads CASSVGQGFEAFF. The CDR3 DNA is TGTGCCAGCAGTGTTGGACAGGGATTCGAAGCTTTCTTT. Supplemented by reference TRBV2 and TRBJ1-1, the full variable domain reads EPEVTQTPSHQVTQMGQEVILRCVPISNHLYFYWYRQILGQKVEFLVSFYNNEISEKSEIFDDQFSVERPDGSNFTLKIRSTKLEDSAMYFCASSVGQGFEAFFGQGTRLTVV.

This chain connects TRBV5-1 to TRBJ2-7; D is uncertain. This CDR3 has 11 amino acids. V was cut by 5 bases and J by 1 base, with 4 bases left in between. CDR1 and CDR2 (germline): SGHRS, YFSETQ. CDR3: CASRGSYEQYF. Written as DNA, the CDR3 is TGCGCCAGCAGGGGTTCCTACGAGCAGTACTTC. Variable domain in full (rest from reference TRBV5-1 and TRBJ2-7): KAGVTQTPRYLIKTRGQQVTLSCSPISGHRSVSWYQQTPGQGLQFLFEYFSETQRNKGNFPGRFSGRQFSNSRSEMNVSTLELGDSALYLCASRGSYEQYFGPGTRLTVT.

The chain employs TRBV9 and TRBJ2-2; D may be TRBD1 (6 bases). The CDR3 has 15 amino acids. Germline-derived CDR1 and CDR2 are SGDLS and YYNGEE. Trimming pared 1 base from V and 4 bases from J, leaving 11 bases between. CDR3 in amino acids: CASSVTRGGTGELFF. The DNA for the CDR3 is TGTGCCAGCAGCGTAACCAGGGGTGGCACCGGGGAGCTGTTTTTT.

This clone was observed a few times. The rearrangement joins TRBV6-6 to TRBJ2-2; 10 bases align to TRBD1. Looked up from germline, CDR1 is MNHNY and CDR2 is SVGAGI (reference sequence). V shed 6 bases, J shed 4 bases, and the junction held 2 bases outside the gene matches. This CDR3 has 14 residues. CDR3 coding DNA: TGTGCCAGCAGGGGACAGGGGAGCACCGGGGAGCTGTTTTTT. Protein: CASRGQGSTGELFF.

The chain is built from TRBV15 and TRBJ1-5; 7 bases align to TRBD1. CDR1 and CDR2 from the germline V gene are LNHNV and YYDKDF (reference sequence). The CDR3 is 17 residues long. With V trimmed by 5 bases and J by 2 bases, 12 bases remained unmatched. The chain's CDR3 is CATSGAGGHLGNQPQHF. Written as DNA, the CDR3 is TGTGCCACCAGCGGAGCAGGGGGACACCTGGGCAATCAGCCCCAGCATTTT.

The V call is TRBV10-3, the J call TRBJ1-2; 8 nucleotides agree with TRBD1. The CDR3 extends over 15 amino acids. With V trimmed by 6 bases and J by 1 base, 7 bases remained unmatched. CDR1 is ENHRY and CDR2 is SYGVKD in the germline V gene. The CDR3 protein is CAIREQGVLNYGYTF. For the CDR3, the DNA is TGTGCCATCAGGGAACAGGGGGTCCTTAACTATGGCTACACCTTC.

The chain is built from TRBV5-6 and TRBJ2-5; D unclear. The CDR3 spans 16 residues. V lost 1 base and J lost 5, with 18 bases in between. Germline V gene sequence: CDR1 SGHDT, CDR2 YYEEEE. This CDR3 reads CASSLSIWGVGETQYF. CDR3 bases: TGTGCCAGCAGCTTGAGTATCTGGGGTGTGGGGGAGACCCAGTACTTC. The full variable domain, in which reference TRBV5-6 and TRBJ2-5 provide the parts outside the CDR3, is DAGVTQSPTHLIKTRGQQVTLRCSPKSGHDTVSWYQQALGQGPQFIFQYYEEEERQRGNFPDRFSGHQFPNYSSELNVNALLLGDSALYLCASSLSIWGVGETQYFGPGTRLLVL.

V is TRBV7-9 and J is TRBJ1-2; no firm D call. This CDR3 comprises 13 residues. Trimming removed 1 base at V and 7 bases at J, with 10 bases between. The germline gives CDR1 SEHNR, CDR2 FQNEAQ (reference sequence). DNA of the CDR3: TGTGCCAGCAGCTTAGAGGGCTTAGGTGGCTACACCTTC. Translation gives CASSLEGLGGYTF.

The chain couples TRBV30 to TRBJ1-4; D is possibly TRBD1 (5 bases). This CDR3 is built from 13 residues. V lost 3 bases to trimming and J lost 10 bases, with 15 bases between them. Germline V gives CDR1 GTSNPN, CDR2 SVGIG (reference sequence). The CDR3 DNA is TGTGCCTGGAGCCGGGGGGGATTTGGAAAACTGTTTTTT. It encodes CAWSRGGFGKLFF.

The V gene is TRBV11-3, the J gene TRBJ2-2; D unresolved. The germline V gene has CDR1 SGHNT and CDR2 YENEEA. Trimming removed 6 bases from V and 3 bases from J, with 11 bases in between. The CDR3 length is 14 residues. CDR3 coding DNA: TGTGCCAGCAGGGGTACTATGGACACCGGGGAGCTGTTTTTT. This encodes CASRGTMDTGELFF.

The chain combines TRBV19 with TRBJ2-1, with TRBD2 matching over 7 bases. The J segment lost 7 bases and the V segment lost 1 base, leaving 4 bases of the junction unmatched. Germline assignment: CDR1 LNHDA and CDR2 SQIVND (reference sequence). The CDR3 is 14 residues long. The chain's CDR3 is CASSIARLANEQFF. DNA of the CDR3: TGTGCCAGTAGTATAGCTCGACTAGCTAATGAGCAGTTCTTC.

The chain is built from TRBV29-1 and TRBJ2-3, with 9 bases aligning to TRBD1. Trimming took 7 bases from V and 3 from J; bases not matched to a gene: 11. The CDR3 length is 15 residues. Germline CDR1 and CDR2: SQVTM and ANQGSEA. The CDR3 DNA sequence: TGCAGCGCCGAAACACAGGGGGCGAGGACAGATACGCAGTATTTT. Translated, it gives CSAETQGARTDTQYF.

V usage is TRBV7-3 and J usage is TRBJ2-6; D is uncertain. Trimming cost V 8 bases and J 5 bases, with 10 bases left between them. The CDR3 consists of 13 residues. Germline assignment: CDR1 SGHTA and CDR2 FQGTGA. CDR3 in DNA: TGTGCCAGCCCTTGGCGGTGGGCCAACGTCCTGACTTTC. Translation gives CASPWRWANVLTF.

As to this clone: Germline and junction disagree at one end, which may indicate a read error. This sample also contains other DNA sequences that code for the same CDR3. V is TRBV5-4 and J is TRBJ2-2; 11 bases fit TRBD2. Looked up from germline, CDR1 is SGHNT and CDR2 is YYREEE (reference sequence). CDR3 length equals 17 residues. Here the CDR3 reads CASRLGLAGGNTGELFF. CDR3 DNA: TGTGCCAGCAGATTGGGGCTAGCGGGAGGAAACACCGGGGAGCTGTTTTTT.

This clone came up once. The chain employs TRBV7-2 and TRBJ2-1; 12 bases line up with TRBD2. Unmatched junction bases numbered 2, after V lost 4 bases and J lost 7 bases. CDR3 size: 14 residues. Per germline, CDR1 SGHTA and CDR2 FQGNSA. The CDR3: CASSSLAGGNEQFF. CDR3 nucleotides: TGTGCCAGCAGCTCGCTAGCGGGGGGGAATGAGCAGTTCTTC.

This clone was seen a handful of times. The CDR3 loop reads CASSQDGPRQYF. DNA of the CDR3: TGTGCCAGCAGCCAAGATGGCCCCAGACAGTACTTC. J is TRBJ2-4 and V is TRBV4-2; unclear D gene. Per germline, CDR1 LGHNA and CDR2 YNFKEQ. The V end was cut by 0 bases, the J end by 13 bases, with 10 bases between. CDR3 length: 12 residues.

The chain uses TRBV28 and TRBJ1-2; maybe TRBD1 (5 bases). This CDR3 is built from 14 residues. V was trimmed by 6 bases and J by 3 bases, leaving 14 bases between them. From germline, CDR1 is MDHEN and CDR2 SYDVKM. The CDR3 DNA is TGTGCCAGCAGCCGGTCGGGGCGCGACTATGGCTACACCTTC. Amino acid sequence: CASSRSGRDYGYTF.